This T cell receptor (beta chain) was sequenced for a study of T cell changes during pregnancy in multiple sclerosis. Measured with immunoSEQ multiplex PCR; TCRdb has only the in-frame clones, and not every one. The data contain about 51,000 clones, about 92% of them singletons. The length of the CDR3 is 16 residues. With 0 bases clipped from V and 7 bases from J, the junction kept 6 bases outside the gene matches. CDR1 and CDR2 (germline): LGHNA, YSLEER. The chain uses TRBV4-3 and TRBJ2-1; 10 bases are shared with TRBD2. The sequence was collected from a female donor with multiple sclerosis, enrolled in a pregnancy study. The material sequenced was peripheral blood, taken in the second trimester of pregnancy. The CDR3 spells CASSQEGAGGGNEQFF. CDR3 DNA: TGCGCCAGCAGCCAAGAGGGAGCGGGAGGGGGTAATGAGCAGTTCTTC.